This T cell receptor (beta chain) stems from a study of blood T cell repertoires in COVID-19. At the level of the study: Acute and convalescent COVID-19 samples came from the United States, Italy and Spain. PBMCs, B-cell-depleted T cells, or T cells were the source of the cDNA or gDNA that made up the material.

Original methodology: Amplification from reference gene primers served as the basis for estimated nucleated cell counts. Assay: immunoSEQ multiplex PCR; the TCRdb copy retains only in-frame clones and omits some. The V and J calls and clone size were taken over from that table, and D and trimming were inferred from the DNA. In the table there are around 310,000 clones, 90% of which are singletons. CDR3 length: 14 residues. Germline V lookup: CDR1 SGHRS, CDR2 YFSETQ. The ends were cut back, 4 bases at V and 5 bases at J, with 12 bases in the middle. Seattle participants joined during active infection and were tracked over time.

The TCR was taken from a woman aged 40 to 49 with COVID-19, enrolled during active disease. Sequencing was performed on peripheral blood. The chain employs TRBV5-1 and TRBJ2-2, with D possibly TRBD2 on 5 matching bases. The CDR3 nucleotides read TGCGCCAGCAGCCGAGGGCCGGGGACCGGGGAGCTGTTTTTT. Protein product: CASSRGPGTGELFF.